In its sample, the clone carrying this TCR beta chain was seen many times. The entry originates in a study of cytomegalovirus exposure and HLA in healthy donors. The CDR3 consists of 15 residues. From germline, CDR1 is LGHNA and CDR2 YSLEER. Trimming shortened V by 0 bases and J by 2 bases, and 10 bases separated the two germline ends. 13 Jbeta primers and 60 Vbeta primers were used for the PCR. Study processing details: It was a later analysis that counted some 80 million unique TCR beta chains, of which some 12 million were shared. Profiling relied on immunoSEQ multiplex PCR, and the TCRdb table lists in-frame clones only, not all of them. The V and J calls and the clone size are those of that table, but D and trimming were determined from the DNA. The sample lists 90,000 to 110,000 clones, 12% occurring once.

This TCR was recovered from a man in his forties or fifties in good health and CMV-seropositive. The V gene is TRBV4-3, the J gene TRBJ1-2; unclear D gene. Sequencing input: PBMCs. The CDR3 DNA follows: TGCGCCAGCAGCCAAGATCGCAGTGCCAACTATGGCTACACCTTC. It yields the protein CASSQDRSANYGYTF.